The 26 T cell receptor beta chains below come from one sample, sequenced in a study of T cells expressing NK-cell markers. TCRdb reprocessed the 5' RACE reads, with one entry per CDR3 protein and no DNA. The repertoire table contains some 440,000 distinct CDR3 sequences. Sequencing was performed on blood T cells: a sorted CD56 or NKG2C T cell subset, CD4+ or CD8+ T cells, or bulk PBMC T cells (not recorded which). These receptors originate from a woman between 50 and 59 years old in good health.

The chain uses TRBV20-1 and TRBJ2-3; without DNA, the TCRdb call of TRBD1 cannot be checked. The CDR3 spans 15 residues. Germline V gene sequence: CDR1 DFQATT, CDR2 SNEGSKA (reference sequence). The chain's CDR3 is CSVPGRREGTDTQYF.

CDR3 region: CATSRDFGLASEQFF. The chain joins TRBV15 to TRBJ2-1; TCRdb's D gene call, TRBD2, goes unchecked for lack of DNA. This CDR3 contains 15 residues. Germline V gives CDR1 LNHNV, CDR2 YYDKDF (reference sequence).

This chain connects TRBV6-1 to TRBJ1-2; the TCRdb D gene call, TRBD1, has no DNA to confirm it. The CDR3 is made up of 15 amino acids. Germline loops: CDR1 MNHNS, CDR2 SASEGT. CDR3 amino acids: CASSEWGQPSYGYTF.

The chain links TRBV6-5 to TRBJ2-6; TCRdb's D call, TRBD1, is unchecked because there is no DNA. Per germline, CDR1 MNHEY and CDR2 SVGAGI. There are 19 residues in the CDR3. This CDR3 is CASSSAGGRGSSGANVLTF.

The CDR3 is CASRAGPQNTGELFF. The chain has TRBV5-1 and TRBJ2-2; TCRdb's D call of TRBD1 is untestable without DNA. The CDR3 extends over 15 amino acids. CDR1 and CDR2 from the germline V gene are SGHRS and YFSETQ. Combining the CDR3 with reference TRBV5-1 and TRBJ2-2 gives the whole variable domain KAGVTQTPRYLIKTRGQQVTLSCSPISGHRSVSWYQQTPGQGLQFLFEYFSETQRNKGNFPGRFSGRQFSNSRSEMNVSTLELGDSALYLCASRAGPQNTGELFFGEGSRLTVL.

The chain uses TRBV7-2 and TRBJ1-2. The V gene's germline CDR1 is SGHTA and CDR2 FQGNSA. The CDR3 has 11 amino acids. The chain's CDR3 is CASSSGVGYTF.

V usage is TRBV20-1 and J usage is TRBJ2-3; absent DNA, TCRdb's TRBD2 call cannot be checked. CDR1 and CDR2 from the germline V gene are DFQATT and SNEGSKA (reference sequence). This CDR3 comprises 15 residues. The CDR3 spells CSAGTSGALTDTQYF.

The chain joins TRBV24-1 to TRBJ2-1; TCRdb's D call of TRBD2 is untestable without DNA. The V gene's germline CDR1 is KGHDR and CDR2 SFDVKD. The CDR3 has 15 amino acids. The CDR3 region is CATSDLTRERYEQFF.

The CDR3 loop is CATSRDRGRNTEAFF. The rearrangement links TRBV15 to TRBJ1-1; the TCRdb D gene call, TRBD1, has no DNA to confirm it. CDR1 LNHNV and CDR2 YYDKDF come from the germline V gene (reference sequence). The CDR3 is 15 amino acids.

The CDR3 sequence is CASGPGNTGNTIYF. The chain is built from TRBV7-8 and TRBJ1-3; checking the TCRdb D call of TRBD1 is not possible without DNA. Germline V gene lookup returns CDR1 SGHVS and CDR2 FQNEAQ. CDR3 size: 14 residues.

The CDR3 is CATGPSSGSSSYNEQFF. The chain carries TRBV24-1 and TRBJ2-1; TCRdb gives TRBD2 as the D gene, but with no DNA this cannot be confirmed. This CDR3 comprises 17 residues. Per the germline V gene, CDR1 is KGHDR and CDR2 is SFDVKD.

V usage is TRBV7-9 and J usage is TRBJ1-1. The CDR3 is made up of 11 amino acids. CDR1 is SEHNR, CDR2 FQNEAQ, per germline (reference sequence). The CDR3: CASSLAGEAFF.

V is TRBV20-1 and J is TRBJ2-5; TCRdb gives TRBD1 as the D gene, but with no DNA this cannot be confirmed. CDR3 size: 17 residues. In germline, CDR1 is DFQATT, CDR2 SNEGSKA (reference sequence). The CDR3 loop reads CSATHRDRGNNEETQYF.

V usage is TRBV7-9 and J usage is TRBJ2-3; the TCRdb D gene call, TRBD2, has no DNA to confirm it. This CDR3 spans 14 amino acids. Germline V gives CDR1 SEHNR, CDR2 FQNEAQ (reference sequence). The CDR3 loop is CASSFGGLTDTQYF.

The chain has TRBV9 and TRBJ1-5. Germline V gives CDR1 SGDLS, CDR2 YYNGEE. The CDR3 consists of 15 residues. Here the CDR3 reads CASSVEGEVDQPQHF.

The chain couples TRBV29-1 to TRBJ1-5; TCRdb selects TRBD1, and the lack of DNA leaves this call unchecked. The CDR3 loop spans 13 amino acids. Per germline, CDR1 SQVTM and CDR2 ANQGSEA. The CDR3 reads CSVTLQGNQPQHF.

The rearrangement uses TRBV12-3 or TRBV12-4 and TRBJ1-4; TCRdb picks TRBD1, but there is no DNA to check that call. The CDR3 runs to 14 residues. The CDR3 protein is CASSHRVGGEKLFF.

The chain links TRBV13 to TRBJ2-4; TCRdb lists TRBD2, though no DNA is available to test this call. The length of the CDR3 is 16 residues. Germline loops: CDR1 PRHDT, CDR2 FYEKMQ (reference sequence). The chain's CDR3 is CASSFRRETGKNIQYF.

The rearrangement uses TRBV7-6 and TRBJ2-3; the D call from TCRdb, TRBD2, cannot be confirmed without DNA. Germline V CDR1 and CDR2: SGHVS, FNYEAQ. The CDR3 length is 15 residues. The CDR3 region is CASSLTSGALDTQYF.

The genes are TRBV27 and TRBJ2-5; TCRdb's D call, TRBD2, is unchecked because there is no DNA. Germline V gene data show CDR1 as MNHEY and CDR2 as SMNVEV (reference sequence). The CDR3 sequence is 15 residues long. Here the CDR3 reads CASTLRPGIQETQYF.

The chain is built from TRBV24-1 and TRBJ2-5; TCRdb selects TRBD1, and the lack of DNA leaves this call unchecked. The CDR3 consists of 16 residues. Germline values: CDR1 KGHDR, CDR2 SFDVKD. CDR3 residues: CATSDPRTPGVETQYF.

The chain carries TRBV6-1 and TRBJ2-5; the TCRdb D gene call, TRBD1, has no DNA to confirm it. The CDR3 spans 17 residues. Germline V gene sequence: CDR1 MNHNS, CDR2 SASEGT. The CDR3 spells CASSERSRGTGQLTQYF.

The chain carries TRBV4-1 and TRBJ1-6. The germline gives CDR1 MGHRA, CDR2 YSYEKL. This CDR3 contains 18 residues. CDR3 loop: CASSQDLVESSYNSPLHF.

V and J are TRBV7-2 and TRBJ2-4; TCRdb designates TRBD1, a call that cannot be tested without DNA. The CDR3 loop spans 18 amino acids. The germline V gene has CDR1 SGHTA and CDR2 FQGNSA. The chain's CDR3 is CASIPRRVVTLAKNIQYF.

CDR3 amino acids: CASSPGGVAPAPSYEQYF. The rearrangement uses TRBV2 and TRBJ2-7; absent DNA, TCRdb's TRBD1 call cannot be checked. This CDR3 comprises 18 residues. CDR1 and CDR2 from the germline V gene are SNHLY and FYNNEI.

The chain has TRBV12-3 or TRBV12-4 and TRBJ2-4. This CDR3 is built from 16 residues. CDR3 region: CASSFGSEIAKNIQYF.